A single sample gave rise to the 22 T cell receptor beta chains below, sequenced in a study of T cell responses to AZD1222 COVID-19 vaccine. This table comes from immunoSEQ multiplex PCR, and its TCRdb copy is limited to in-frame clones, with some not included. The data hold some 200,000 clones, with approximately 93% observed a single time. Sequenced here: peripheral blood, sampled 28 days after the second AZD1222 dose. These receptors were collected from an adult who received the AZD1222 COVID-19 vaccine.

CDR3 coding DNA: TGTGCCAGTAGTACCCGCAGGGAAGGCTACACCTTC. As protein: CASSTRREGYTF. The chain recombines TRBV19 with TRBJ1-2; D is possibly TRBD1 (5 bases). There are 12 residues in the CDR3. Per the germline V gene, CDR1 is LNHDA and CDR2 is SQIVND (reference sequence). V lost 4 bases to trimming and J lost 8 bases, with 11 bases between them.

The chain employs TRBV28 and TRBJ1-1; D unclear. The CDR3 contains 14 residues. CDR1 MDHEN and CDR2 SYDVKM come from the germline V gene. V was shortened by 6 bases and J by 5 bases, with 16 bases between the two germline ends. CDR3 bases: TGTGCCAGCAGCTGGACTCTACTGGGGACTGAAGCTTTCTTT. Its protein product is CASSWTLLGTEAFF.

The chain joins TRBV7-9 to TRBJ1-6, with D unresolved. V gave up 3 bases and J gave up 7 bases, with 4 bases separating them. Germline V CDR1 and CDR2: SEHNR, FQNEAQ (reference sequence). This CDR3 has 12 amino acids. CDR3 sequence (DNA): TGTGCCAGCAGCTTGGCGAATTCACCCCTCCACTTT. It encodes CASSLANSPLHF.

This sequence joins TRBV19 and TRBJ1-5, with a possible D match to TRBD1 (6 bases). The length of the CDR3 is 14 residues. V lost 0 bases and J lost 5, with 8 bases in between. Germline values: CDR1 LNHDA, CDR2 SQIVND (reference sequence). The DNA for the CDR3 is TGTGCCAGTAGTATAGACAGGGGACATCAGCCCCAGCATTTT. This sequence encodes CASSIDRGHQPQHF.

The V and J genes are TRBV5-1 and TRBJ1-4; 7 nucleotides line up with TRBD1. Germline assignment: CDR1 SGHRS and CDR2 YFSETQ. The length of the CDR3 is 16 residues. The V and J ends lost 0 bases and 10 bases, in that order; junction bases with no gene match: 12. CDR3 DNA sequence: TGCGCCAGCAGCTTGGACCGCGGGACAGAGGGAGGAAAACTGTTTTTT. This translates into CASSLDRGTEGGKLFF.

This chain joins TRBV9 and TRBJ1-5, with D possibly TRBD1 on 6 matching bases. The CDR3 is 15 amino acids. CDR1 is SGDLS and CDR2 is YYNGEE in the germline V gene. V was pared by 4 bases and J by 1 base, with 12 bases between. DNA for the CDR3: TGTGCCAGCAGCCCCTCCGGGACAAGCAATCAGCCCCAGCATTTT. Its translation: CASSPSGTSNQPQHF.

The chain is built from TRBV15 and TRBJ2-1; D not resolved. CDR1 and CDR2 (germline): LNHNV, YYDKDF (reference sequence). The CDR3 runs 13 residues. The V end lost 0 bases, the J end lost 6 bases, and 6 bases lay between the germline ends. Here the CDR3 reads CATSRDKGNEQFF. As DNA, the CDR3 is TGTGCCACCAGCAGAGATAAGGGCAATGAGCAGTTCTTC.

The chain carries TRBV5-1 and TRBJ2-7; 7 bases are shared with TRBD1. V was clipped by 6 bases and J by 0 bases; unmatched bases: 6. Looked up from germline, CDR1 is SGHRS and CDR2 is YFSETQ. The length of the CDR3 is 14 residues. CDR3 loop: CASTQGEGSYEQYF. CDR3 sequence (DNA): TGCGCCAGCACTCAGGGGGAAGGCTCCTACGAGCAGTACTTC.

This sequence joins TRBV6-6 and TRBJ1-4; D is perhaps TRBD1 (5 bases). V was pared by 2 bases and J by 0 bases, with 7 bases between. Germline V gene lookup returns CDR1 MNHNY and CDR2 SVGAGI (reference sequence). The CDR3 loop spans 15 amino acids. The CDR3 sequence is CASSYARATNEKLFF. In nucleotides, the CDR3 is TGTGCCAGCAGTTACGCCAGGGCAACTAATGAAAAACTGTTTTTT.

The rearrangement uses TRBV19 and TRBJ1-1, with D maybe TRBD1 (5 bases). Per germline, CDR1 LNHDA and CDR2 SQIVND (reference sequence). Trimming left V 10 bases short and J 0 bases short, with 12 bases between. CDR3 length: 13 residues. The CDR3 coding sequence is TGTGCCACCGGTGAGGGGTTGAACACTGAAGCTTTCTTT. Translation: CATGEGLNTEAFF.

The table lists this clone with many counts. The J gene is TRBJ2-1, the V gene TRBV4-3; maybe TRBD2 (7 bases). CDR3 length: 16 amino acids. Deletions cut 0 bases from V and 4 bases from J, with 13 bases between. Germline V gives CDR1 LGHNA, CDR2 YSLEER. In DNA, the CDR3 is TGCGCCAGCAGCCAAGATCCCGGGGGGCCGTACAATGAGCAGTTCTTC. It translates to CASSQDPGGPYNEQFF.

V is TRBV28 and J is TRBJ1-5; D is perhaps TRBD1 (5 bases). This CDR3 contains 16 residues. From germline, CDR1 is MDHEN and CDR2 SYDVKM. Trimming removed 5 bases at V and 0 bases at J, with 14 bases between. The CDR3 DNA reads TGTGCCAGCAGTACGGGCGGGGGGTATAGCAATCAGCCCCAGCATTTT. Amino acids: CASSTGGGYSNQPQHF.

The rearrangement uses TRBV18 and TRBJ2-1; 11 bases are shared with TRBD2. Germline V CDR1 and CDR2: KGHSH, LQKENI. The CDR3 runs 16 residues. Trimming removed 0 bases from V and 7 bases from J; junction bases left unmatched: 5. CDR3 in amino acids: CASSPPNSGGANEQFF. For the CDR3, the DNA is TGTGCCAGCTCACCACCCAATAGCGGGGGGGCAAATGAGCAGTTCTTC.

This sequence joins TRBV10-3 and TRBJ2-3; D is possibly TRBD1 (6 bases). V was shortened by 10 bases and J by 4 bases, with 15 bases between the two germline ends. The CDR3 totals 13 residues. From germline, CDR1 is ENHRY and CDR2 SYGVKD. In nucleotides, the CDR3 is TGTGCCAGAAGCCGGGACACGGCAGATACGCAGTATTTT. Translation gives CARSRDTADTQYF.

This clone was seen once. The chain carries TRBV30 and TRBJ2-1, with D perhaps matching TRBD1 (7 bases). Germline assignment: CDR1 GTSNPN and CDR2 SVGIG (reference sequence). The length of the CDR3 is 13 residues. The V end was cut by 4 bases, the J end by 6 bases, with 13 bases between. In nucleotides, the CDR3 is TGTGCCTGGAATCAGGGGGGCGGCAATGAGCAGTTCTTC. Its translation is CAWNQGGGNEQFF.

The DNA for the CDR3 is TGTGCCAGTAGTATTGCCATTTCGGGGGCCCGGGAGACCCAGTACTTC. Translated, it gives CASSIAISGARETQYF. This chain links TRBV19 with TRBJ2-5, with D possibly being TRBD1 or TRBD2 (6 bases each). This CDR3 spans 16 amino acids. Trimming took 3 bases from V and 5 from J, leaving 19 bases between them. CDR1 is LNHDA, CDR2 SQIVND, per germline (reference sequence).

The chain uses TRBV3-1 (or the pseudogene TRBV3-2) and TRBJ1-1, with D possibly being TRBD1 (5 bases). Germline values: CDR1 LGHDT, CDR2 YNNKEL (reference sequence). The CDR3 contains 14 residues. V was trimmed by 4 bases and J by 5 bases, leaving 14 bases between them. CDR3 nucleotide sequence: TGTGCCAGCAGCCTCGGACACGTGGGGACTGAAGCTTTCTTT. It translates to CASSLGHVGTEAFF.

The V gene is TRBV7-3, the J gene TRBJ2-1; 8 bases fit TRBD1. Trimming took 3 bases from V and 1 from J; bases not matched to a gene: 20. This CDR3 is built from 21 residues. Germline V gene sequence: CDR1 SGHTA, CDR2 FQGTGA. CDR3 sequence reads: CASSFQRYVPRTGISYNEQFF. CDR3 DNA: TGTGCCAGCAGCTTCCAACGCTATGTGCCTCGGACAGGGATTTCCTACAATGAGCAGTTCTTC.

The rearrangement links TRBV7-9 to TRBJ1-6; 11 positions agree with TRBD1. The CDR3 contains 15 residues. Losses at the gene ends were 5 bases for V and 8 bases for J; bases not matched to a gene: 5. Germline V gene sequence: CDR1 SEHNR, CDR2 FQNEAQ (reference sequence). CDR3 in amino acids: CASSPWTGGDSPLHF. DNA of the CDR3: TGTGCCAGCAGCCCATGGACAGGGGGCGATTCACCCCTCCACTTT.

The chain has TRBV5-1 and TRBJ1-1; tentative D call: TRBD1 (5 bases). The V end was cut by 0 bases, the J end by 3 bases, with 12 bases between. The CDR3 runs to 15 residues. Germline V gene data show CDR1 as SGHRS and CDR2 as YFSETQ. CDR3 sequence reads: CASSLEGRRDTEAFF. CDR3 sequence (DNA): TGCGCCAGCAGCTTGGAGGGGAGGAGGGACACTGAAGCTTTCTTT.

The chain uses TRBV7-2 and TRBJ1-2; the match to TRBD1 covers 7 bases. This CDR3 region has 13 residues. Germline V gene lookup returns CDR1 SGHTA and CDR2 FQGNSA. Trimming cost V 5 bases and J 2 bases; bases outside gene matches: 2. The CDR3 loop reads CASSAGQNYGYTF. The CDR3 coding sequence is TGTGCCAGCAGCGCGGGACAGAACTATGGCTACACCTTC. The full variable domain, completed using reference TRBV7-2 and TRBJ1-2, is GAGVSQSPSNKVTEKGKDVELRCDPISGHTALYWYRQSLGQGLEFLIYFQGNSAPDKSGLPSDRFSAERTGGSVSTLTIQRTQQEDSAVYLCASSAGQNYGYTFGSGTRLTVV.

The chain joins TRBV6-6 to TRBJ1-1; the match to TRBD1 covers 7 bases. This CDR3 is 15 amino acids long. Germline V gene sequence: CDR1 MNHNY, CDR2 SVGAGI (reference sequence). The J segment lost 5 bases and the V segment lost 0 bases, leaving 6 bases of the junction unmatched. The CDR3 spells CASSYSTAGGTEAFF. CDR3 DNA sequence: TGTGCCAGCAGTTACTCGACGGCAGGGGGAACTGAAGCTTTCTTT.